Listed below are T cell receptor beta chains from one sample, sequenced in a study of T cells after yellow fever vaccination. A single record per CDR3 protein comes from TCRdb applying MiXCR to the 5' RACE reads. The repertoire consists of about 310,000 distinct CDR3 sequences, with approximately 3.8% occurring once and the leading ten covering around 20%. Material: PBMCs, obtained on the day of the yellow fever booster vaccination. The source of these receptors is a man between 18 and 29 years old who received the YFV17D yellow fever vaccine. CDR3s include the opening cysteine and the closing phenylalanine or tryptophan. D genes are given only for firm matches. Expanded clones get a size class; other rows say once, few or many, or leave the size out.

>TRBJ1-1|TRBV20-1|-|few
CSAPLGDTEAFF
TGCAGTGCCCCCTTAGGGGACACTGAAGCTTTCTTT
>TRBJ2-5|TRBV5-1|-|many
CASSLGSRTAETQYF
TGCGCCAGCAGCTTGGGCTCCCGAACGGCAGAGACCCAGTACTTC
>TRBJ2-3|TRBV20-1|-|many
CSARARSTDTQYF
TGCAGTGCTAGAGCGCGAAGCACAGATACGCAGTATTTT
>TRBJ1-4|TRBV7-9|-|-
CASSRTAGNEKLFF
TGTGCCAGCTCACGGACAGCGGGAAATGAAAAACTGTTTTTT
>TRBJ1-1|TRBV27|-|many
CASSSPNDRSEAFF
TGTGCCAGCAGTTCCCCGAATGACAGATCTGAAGCTTTCTTT
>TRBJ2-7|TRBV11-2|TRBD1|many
CASSLVDRAEPEQYF
TGTGCCAGCAGCTTAGTTGACAGGGCGGAGCCCGAGCAGTACTTC
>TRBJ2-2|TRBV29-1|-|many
CSVYTGELFF
TGCAGCGTCTACACCGGGGAGCTGTTTTTT
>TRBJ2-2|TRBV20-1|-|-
CSARDLTAGELFF
TGCAGTGCTAGAGATCTTACGGCCGGGGAGCTGTTTTTT
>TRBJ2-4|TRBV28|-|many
CASSPQLGANIQYF
TGTGCCAGCAGCCCCCAGTTGGGGGCAAACATTCAGTACTTC
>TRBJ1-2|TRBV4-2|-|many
CASSQEEGELGGYTF
TGTGCCAGCAGCCAAGAGGAAGGGGAGTTGGGTGGCTACACCTTC